This is a list of T cell receptor beta chains from one sample in a study of blood T cell repertoires in COVID-19. TCRdb's copy holds only in-frame clones and misses some; the assay was immunoSEQ multiplex PCR. The sample records about 190,000 clones, roughly 73% being singletons. Sequencing was done on a sample of peripheral blood. The receptor source for this set is a woman aged 80 or older with active or convalescent COVID-19. Each CDR3 is given with its conserved first and last residue. D genes are given only for firm matches. Not all rows give a size; the values are once, few, many and, for expanded clones, a class.

v_call,j_call,cdr3_length,clone_size,d_call,cdr3_aa,cdr3_nt
TRBV5-6,TRBJ1-1,15,few,.,CASSLPGRSGGEAFF,TGTGCCAGCAGCCTCCCGGGCCGATCGGGGGGTGAAGCTTTCTTT
TRBV12-3/TRBV12-4,TRBJ2-2,11,many,.,CASSSFVELFF,TGTGCCAGCAGTTCCTTCGTTGAGCTGTTTTTT
TRBV2,TRBJ1-1,15,.,.,CASSNLPVADTEAFF,TGTGCCAGCAGTAACCTTCCCGTAGCTGACACTGAAGCTTTCTTT
TRBV19,TRBJ1-2,15,few,.,CASSIGEKSNYGYTF,TGTGCCAGTAGTATAGGGGAGAAGAGTAACTATGGCTACACCTTC
TRBV5-5,TRBJ2-5,16,.,.,CASSARRTTSQETQYF,TGTGCCAGCAGCGCGAGGCGGACTACGTCCCAAGAGACCCAGTACTTC
TRBV5-6,TRBJ2-4,15,.,.,CASSLRGSAKNIQYF,TGTGCCAGCAGCTTGAGGGGTTCAGCCAAAAACATTCAGTACTTC
TRBV6-6,TRBJ1-2,11,.,.,CASSESYGYTF,TGTGCCAGCAGTGAGAGCTATGGCTACACCTTC
TRBV11-2,TRBJ2-1,14,.,.,CASSLGGSYNEQFF,TGTGCCAGCAGCTTAGGAGGCTCCTACAATGAGCAGTTCTTC
TRBV6-1,TRBJ2-2,13,.,.,CASSDLSSGELFF,TGTGCCAGCAGTGATCTAAGTTCGGGGGAGCTGTTTTTT
TRBV7-9,TRBJ2-3,13,.,.,CASSLARGDTQYF,TGTGCCAGCAGCTTAGCCCGAGGGGATACGCAGTATTTT
TRBV7-8,TRBJ2-3,16,.,.,CASSLRLSGDTDTQYF,TGTGCCAGCAGCTTACGGCTCAGCGGCGACACAGATACGCAGTATTTT
TRBV7-2,TRBJ1-6,14,.,.,CASSPREGDSPLHF,TGTGCCAGCAGCCCTAGGGAGGGTGATTCACCCCTCCACTTT
TRBV7-9,TRBJ1-1,15,.,TRBD1,CASSSTRQGTTEAFF,TGTGCCAGCAGCTCAACACGACAGGGAACCACTGAAGCTTTCTTT
TRBV6-5,TRBJ1-5,14,.,TRBD1,CASSHGQGLQPQHF,TGTGCCAGCAGTCACGGACAGGGGCTTCAGCCCCAGCATTTT
TRBV27,TRBJ1-2,13,once,TRBD1,CASSPGTVYGYTF,TGTGCCAGCAGTCCTGGGACAGTTTATGGCTACACCTTC
TRBV2,TRBJ1-2,14,.,.,CASSEIRGNYGYTF,TGTGCCAGCAGTGAGATCAGGGGAAACTATGGCTACACCTTC
TRBV7-2,TRBJ1-5,13,once,TRBD1,CASSARGHQPQHF,TGTGCCAGCAGCGCCAGGGGGCATCAGCCCCAGCATTTT
TRBV2,TRBJ2-6,16,.,TRBD1,CAMTGQGSPGANVLTF,TGTGCCATGACGGGACAGGGTTCCCCTGGGGCCAACGTCCTGACTTTC
TRBV2,TRBJ1-5,15,.,.,CASSELGAGNQPQHF,TGTGCCAGCAGTGAATTGGGGGCTGGCAATCAGCCCCAGCATTTT
TRBV30,TRBJ1-2,14,.,.,CAWSDWGHDYGYTF,TGTGCCTGGAGTGACTGGGGGCATGACTATGGCTACACCTTC
TRBV9,TRBJ1-2,16,.,TRBD1,CASSVDPGGNFNGYTF,TGTGCCAGCAGCGTAGATCCAGGGGGGAACTTTAATGGCTACACCTTC
TRBV5-1,TRBJ1-1,13,few,.,CASSSQVNTEAFF,TGCGCCAGCAGCTCGCAGGTGAACACTGAAGCTTTCTTT
TRBV5-1,TRBJ1-1,15,.,.,CASSFGPGLLPEAFF,.
TRBV5-4,TRBJ2-4,18,.,TRBD1,CASSLGSGTGVAKNIQYF,TGTGCCAGCAGCTTGGGATCCGGGACAGGGGTAGCCAAAAACATTCAGTACTTC
TRBV27,TRBJ1-2,15,.,TRBD1,CASSQRGDSFYGYTF,TGTGCCAGCAGTCAACGAGGGGACAGTTTCTATGGCTACACCTTC
TRBV13,TRBJ2-1,17,.,.,CATHLTRDGNPYNEQFF,TGTGCCACCCATCTGACTAGGGACGGCAATCCTTACAATGAGCAGTTCTTC
TRBV7-2,TRBJ1-1,16,.,TRBD1,CASSLTGLGTSTEAFF,TGTGCCAGCAGCTTGACAGGGTTAGGTACGAGCACTGAAGCTTTCTTT
TRBV10-3,TRBJ2-7,11,.,.,CAIRDTYEQYF,TGTGCCATCAGGGACACCTACGAGCAGTACTTC
TRBV28,TRBJ1-3,16,.,TRBD1,CASSKGQATSGNTIYF,TGTGCCAGCAGCAAGGGACAGGCCACCTCTGGAAACACCATATATTTT
TRBV5-1,TRBJ2-7,16,many,TRBD1,CASSLARGQGSYEQYF,TGCGCCAGCAGCTTGGCCCGAGGACAGGGATCCTACGAGCAGTACTTC
TRBV29-1,TRBJ1-2,12,.,TRBD1,CSAMTGEEGYTF,TGCAGCGCCATGACAGGGGAGGAAGGCTACACCTTC
TRBV28,TRBJ1-1,14,few,TRBD1,CASSIGTVTYEAFF,TGTGCCAGCAGCATTGGGACAGTGACATATGAAGCTTTCTTT
TRBV5-4,TRBJ2-5,14,.,TRBD1,CASSWEQGRETQYF,TGTGCCAGCAGCTGGGAACAGGGGCGGGAGACCCAGTACTTC
TRBV6-4,TRBJ1-2,16,.,.,CASSDSQGGGNYGYTF,TGTGCCAGCAGTGACTCGCAGGGAGGGGGTAACTATGGCTACACCTTC
TRBV6-5,TRBJ2-7,11,.,.,CASRAFYEQYF,TGTGCCAGCAGGGCCTTCTACGAGCAGTACTTC
TRBV4-2,TRBJ2-3,14,few,.,CASSQEPRGDTQYF,TGTGCCAGCAGCCAAGAACCGCGGGGCGATACGCAGTATTTT
TRBV9,TRBJ1-2,14,.,TRBD1,CASGRDRATYGYTF,TGTGCCAGTGGGAGAGACAGGGCTACATATGGCTACACCTTC
TRBV18,TRBJ2-2,16,.,TRBD2,CASSDSGGADTGELFF,TGTGCCAGCTCGGATAGCGGGGGGGCCGACACCGGGGAGCTGTTTTTT
TRBV5-6,TRBJ2-3,16,.,TRBD2,CASSLKRGANTDTQYF,TGTGCCAGCAGCCTCAAGCGGGGGGCAAACACAGATACGCAGTATTTT
TRBV11-2,TRBJ2-7,14,.,TRBD1,CASSLAQGRYEQYF,TGTGCCAGCAGCTTAGCACAGGGGCGTTACGAGCAGTACTTC
TRBV5-4,TRBJ2-1,16,.,.,CASSLGTASSYNEQFF,TGTGCCAGCAGCTTGGGGACAGCTAGCTCCTACAATGAGCAGTTCTTC
TRBV30,TRBJ1-5,13,.,.,CAWSVRQNQPQHF,TGTGCCTGGAGTGTCAGGCAGAATCAGCCCCAGCATTTT
TRBV6-5,TRBJ1-5,14,.,TRBD1,CASRTGTANQPQHF,TGTGCCAGCAGGACCGGGACAGCAAATCAGCCCCAGCATTTT
TRBV28,TRBJ2-5,14,.,TRBD2,CASRTRGFQETQYF,TGTGCCAGCAGAACGCGGGGGTTCCAAGAGACCCAGTACTTC
TRBV12-3/TRBV12-4,TRBJ2-7,12,few,.,CASSRVTYEQYF,TGTGCCAGCAGCAGGGTAACCTACGAGCAGTACTTC
TRBV5-4,TRBJ2-7,14,few,.,CASSPDSATYEQYF,TGTGCCAGCAGCCCGGACTCGGCAACCTACGAGCAGTACTTC
TRBV6-1,TRBJ2-3,14,once,TRBD2,CASSDWSGAPTQYF,TGTGCCAGCAGTGATTGGAGCGGGGCTCCTACGCAGTATTTT
TRBV7-2,TRBJ1-5,14,.,TRBD1,CASSFGQGLQPQHF,TGTGCCAGCAGCTTCGGACAGGGGCTTCAGCCCCAGCATTTT
TRBV3-1/TRBV3-2,TRBJ2-2,16,.,TRBD1,CASSQDWDRVTGELFF,TGTGCCAGCAGCCAAGATTGGGACAGGGTCACCGGGGAGCTGTTTTTT
TRBV14,TRBJ2-2,15,.,.,CASSFRPGGTGELFF,TGTGCCAGCAGTTTTCGCCCCGGGGGCACCGGGGAGCTGTTTTTT
TRBV19,TRBJ1-5,16,.,.,CASKPEAGAVGQPQHF,TGTGCCAGTAAGCCAGAAGCAGGGGCCGTCGGGCAGCCCCAGCATTTT
TRBV2,TRBJ1-4,13,.,TRBD1,CASTGDRDEKLFF,TGTGCCAGCACCGGTGACAGGGATGAAAAACTGTTTTTT
TRBV6-6,TRBJ2-5,15,few,.,CASSIETRRLGTQYF,TGTGCCAGCAGTATTGAGACTAGACGGTTGGGGACCCAGTACTTC
TRBV24-1,TRBJ2-3,17,.,TRBD2,CATSDPRGSGAADTQYF,TGTGCCACCAGTGACCCGAGGGGTAGCGGGGCCGCAGATACGCAGTATTTT